These T cell receptor beta chains were read from a single sample in a study of blood T cell repertoires in COVID-19. Repertoires were generated with immunoSEQ multiplex PCR, while TCRdb's copy carries only in-frame clones and drops some. The data hold approximately 11,000 clones, with about three quarters observed a single time. The sample was peripheral blood. The receptors originated from a man in his sixties with COVID-19, enrolled during active disease. Each CDR3 is given with its conserved first and last residue. The D gene is left open where the match is weak. Clone size is given for some rows only: seen once, a few or many times, or a class if the clone is expanded.

size | D | J | V | CDR3 | DNA
NA | TRBD1 | TRBJ1-1 | TRBV19 | CASSIAGTGVRAFF | TGTGCCAGTAGTATAGCCGGGACAGGGGTACGAGCTTTCTTT
NA | TRBD2 | TRBJ2-1 | TRBV2 | CASSVGLAGGGYEQFF | TGTGCCAGCAGTGTGGGGCTAGCGGGAGGGGGGTATGAGCAGTTCTTC
few | TRBD1 | TRBJ1-6 | TRBV5-6 | CASSPGTGGRNSPLHF | TGTGCCAGCAGCCCAGGGACAGGGGGGCGGAATTCACCCCTCCACTTT
once | NA | TRBJ2-5 | TRBV24-1 | CATSDVGALETQYF | TGTGCCACCAGTGATGTGGGGGCGCTTGAGACCCAGTACTTC
NA | TRBD1 | TRBJ1-6 | TRBV28 | CASSLRQGGSPLHF | TGTGCCAGCAGTCTCCGACAGGGGGGGTCACCCCTCCACTTT
medium-sized | NA | TRBJ2-3 | TRBV11-2 | CASIDRSGEDTQYF | TGTGCCAGCATCGACAGGTCCGGGGAAGATACGCAGTATTTT
NA | TRBD2 | TRBJ2-3 | TRBV7-9 | CASSLLAASTDTQYF | TGTGCCAGCAGCTTACTAGCGGCTAGCACAGATACGCAGTATTTT
NA | NA | TRBJ1-2 | TRBV7-9 | CASSQSTGKRYNYGYTF | TGTGCCAGCAGCCAATCTACAGGGAAGCGGTATAACTATGGCTACACCTTC
NA | NA | TRBJ1-5 | TRBV6-1 | CASSEVPRGSNQPQHF | TGTGCCAGCAGTGAAGTTCCCAGGGGTAGCAATCAGCCCCAGCATTTT
NA | TRBD2 | TRBJ2-5 | TRBV7-9 | CASSPFGGGPQETQYF | TGTGCCAGCAGCCCCTTTGGGGGAGGGCCCCAAGAGACCCAGTACTTC
NA | TRBD1 | TRBJ2-1 | TRBV6-6 | CASSRDRARNEQFF | TGTGCCAGCAGTCGGGACAGGGCGCGGAATGAGCAGTTCTTC
NA | TRBD1 | TRBJ1-2 | TRBV10-3 | CAISESEGARYGYTF | TGTGCCATCAGTGAGTCTGAGGGGGCGCGATATGGCTACACCTTC
NA | TRBD1 | TRBJ2-7 | TRBV4-1 | CASSQVSGQGAYEQYF | TGCGCCAGCAGCCAAGTTTCGGGACAGGGTGCGTACGAGCAGTACTTC
NA | NA | TRBJ2-7 | TRBV20-1 | CSATSNYEQYF | TGCAGTGCCACATCGAACTACGAGCAGTACTTC
NA | NA | TRBJ2-3 | TRBV6-2/TRBV6-3 | CASSSRVRVSTDTQYF | TGTGCCAGCAGCAGCAGGGTAAGGGTTAGCACAGATACGCAGTATTTT
NA | NA | TRBJ1-1 | TRBV4-1 | CASSQAGEPYTEAFF | TGCGCCAGCAGCCAGGCCGGGGAGCCTTACACTGAAGCTTTCTTT
NA | NA | TRBJ1-6 | TRBV7-9 | CASSLGSTPLHF | TGTGCCAGCAGCTTAGGGAGTACACCCCTCCACTTT
NA | TRBD1 | TRBJ1-6 | TRBV3-1/TRBV3-2 | CASSHAPRTGNSPLHF | TGTGCCAGCAGCCACGCCCCCCGGACAGGGAATTCACCCCTCCACTTT
NA | TRBD1 | TRBJ2-7 | TRBV5-1 | CASSWTGGYEQYF | TGCGCCAGCAGCTGGACAGGGGGCTACGAGCAGTACTTC
NA | NA | TRBJ1-3 | TRBV10-3 | CAISATPQGSSGNTIYF | TGTGCCATCAGTGCCACTCCCCAGGGGTCATCTGGAAACACCATATATTTT
once | NA | TRBJ1-2 | TRBV4-3 | CASSQGTRSKYGYTF | TGCGCCAGCAGCCAAGGGACAAGATCCAAATATGGCTACACCTTC
NA | TRBD1 | TRBJ1-1 | TRBV19 | CASSPTGVAEAFF | TGTGCCAGTAGTCCGACAGGGGTGGCTGAAGCTTTCTTT